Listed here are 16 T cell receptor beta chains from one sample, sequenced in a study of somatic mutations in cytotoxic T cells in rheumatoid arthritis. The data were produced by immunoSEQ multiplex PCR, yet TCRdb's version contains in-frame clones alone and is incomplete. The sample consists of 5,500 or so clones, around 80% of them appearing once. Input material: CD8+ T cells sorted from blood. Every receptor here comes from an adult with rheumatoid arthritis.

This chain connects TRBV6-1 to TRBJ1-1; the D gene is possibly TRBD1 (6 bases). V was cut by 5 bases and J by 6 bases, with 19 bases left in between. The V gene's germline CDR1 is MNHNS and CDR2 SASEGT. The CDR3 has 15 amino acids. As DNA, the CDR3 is TGTGCCAGCAGTATCCCAACAGGGTTGAGGGCTGAAGCTTTCTTT. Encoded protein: CASSIPTGLRAEAFF.

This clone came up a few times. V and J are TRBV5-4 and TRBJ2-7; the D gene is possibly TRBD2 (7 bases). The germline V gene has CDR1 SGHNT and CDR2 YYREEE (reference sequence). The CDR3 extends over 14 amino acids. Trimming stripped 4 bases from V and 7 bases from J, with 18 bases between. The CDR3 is CASSPGRGAWEQYF. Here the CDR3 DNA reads TGTGCCAGCAGCCCGGGACGGGGGGCCTGGGAGCAGTACTTC.

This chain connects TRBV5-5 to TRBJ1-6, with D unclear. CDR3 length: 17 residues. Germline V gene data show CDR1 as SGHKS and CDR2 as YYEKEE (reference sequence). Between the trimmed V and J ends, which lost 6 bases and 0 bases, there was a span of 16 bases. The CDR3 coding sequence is TGTGCCAGCACCCCCTGGGCGGATATCTCCTATAATTCACCCCTCCACTTT. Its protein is CASTPWADISYNSPLHF.

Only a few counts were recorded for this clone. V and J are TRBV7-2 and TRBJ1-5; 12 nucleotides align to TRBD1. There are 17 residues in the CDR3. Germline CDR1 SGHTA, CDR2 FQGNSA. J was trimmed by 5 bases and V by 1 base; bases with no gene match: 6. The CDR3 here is CASSLGWDRGLHQPQHF. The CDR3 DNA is TGTGCCAGCAGCTTAGGGTGGGACAGGGGGCTACATCAGCCCCAGCATTTT.

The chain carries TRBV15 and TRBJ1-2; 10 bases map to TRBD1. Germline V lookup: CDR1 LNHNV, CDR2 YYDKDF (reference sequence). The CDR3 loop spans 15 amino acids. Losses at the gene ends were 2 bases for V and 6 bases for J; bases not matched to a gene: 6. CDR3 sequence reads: CATSRKWGQGHGYTF. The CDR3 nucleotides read TGTGCCACCAGCAGAAAATGGGGACAGGGGCATGGCTACACCTTC.

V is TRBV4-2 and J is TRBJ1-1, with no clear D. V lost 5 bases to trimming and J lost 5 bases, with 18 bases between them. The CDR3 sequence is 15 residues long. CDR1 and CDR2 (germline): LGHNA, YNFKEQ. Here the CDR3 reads CASSTNNGVGTEAFF. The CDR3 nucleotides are TGTGCCAGCAGCACCAATAATGGGGTGGGGACTGAAGCTTTCTTT.

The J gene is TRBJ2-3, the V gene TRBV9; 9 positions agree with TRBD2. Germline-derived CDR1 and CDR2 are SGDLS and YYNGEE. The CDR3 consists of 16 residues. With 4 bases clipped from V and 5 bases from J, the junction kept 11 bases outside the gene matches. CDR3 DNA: TGTGCCAGCAGCCCCATGGGCGGGGGGGCAGGAGATACGCAGTATTTT. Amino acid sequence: CASSPMGGGAGDTQYF.

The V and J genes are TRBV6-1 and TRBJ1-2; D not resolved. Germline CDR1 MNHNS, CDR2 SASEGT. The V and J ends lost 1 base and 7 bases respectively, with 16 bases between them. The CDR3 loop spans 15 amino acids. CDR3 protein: CASSEVKRKAGGYTF. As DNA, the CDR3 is TGTGCCAGCAGTGAAGTCAAAAGGAAGGCGGGTGGCTACACCTTC.

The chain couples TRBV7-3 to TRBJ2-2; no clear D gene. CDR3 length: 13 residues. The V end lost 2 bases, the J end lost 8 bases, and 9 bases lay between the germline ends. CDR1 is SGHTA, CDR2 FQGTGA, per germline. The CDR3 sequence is CASSLLHRGELFF. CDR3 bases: TGTGCCAGCAGCTTATTACACCGAGGGGAGCTGTTTTTT.

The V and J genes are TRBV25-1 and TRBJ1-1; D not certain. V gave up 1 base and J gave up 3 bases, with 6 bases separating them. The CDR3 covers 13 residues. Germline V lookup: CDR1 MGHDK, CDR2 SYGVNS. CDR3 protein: CASSESTDTEAFF. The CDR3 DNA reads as TGTGCCAGCAGTGAATCGACTGACACTGAAGCTTTCTTT.

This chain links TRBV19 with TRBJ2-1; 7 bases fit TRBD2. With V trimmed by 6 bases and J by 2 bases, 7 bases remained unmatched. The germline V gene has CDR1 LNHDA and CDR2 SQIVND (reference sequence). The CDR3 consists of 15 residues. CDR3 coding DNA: TGTGCCAGTAGACCTACGGGGGGAACCTACAATGAGCAGTTCTTC. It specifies CASRPTGGTYNEQFF.

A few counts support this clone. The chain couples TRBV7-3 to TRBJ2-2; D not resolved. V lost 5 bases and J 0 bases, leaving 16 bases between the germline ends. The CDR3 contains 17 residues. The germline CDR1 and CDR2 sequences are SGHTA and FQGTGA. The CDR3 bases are TGTGCCAGCAGCCCAGGACCCCTGAGTTCGAACACCGGGGAGCTGTTTTTT. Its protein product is CASSPGPLSSNTGELFF.

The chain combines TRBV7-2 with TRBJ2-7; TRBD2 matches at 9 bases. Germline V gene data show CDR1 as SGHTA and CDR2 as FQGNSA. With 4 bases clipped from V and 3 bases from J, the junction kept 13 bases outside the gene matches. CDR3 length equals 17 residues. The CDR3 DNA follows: TGTGCCAGCAGCTCACCCTCCGGTAGCGGGGGTTTCTACGAGCAGTACTTC. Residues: CASSSPSGSGGFYEQYF.

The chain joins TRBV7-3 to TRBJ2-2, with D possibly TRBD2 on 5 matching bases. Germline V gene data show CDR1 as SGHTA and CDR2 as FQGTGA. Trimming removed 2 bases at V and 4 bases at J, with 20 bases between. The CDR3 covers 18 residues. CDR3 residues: CASSLAGQGLLSTGELFF. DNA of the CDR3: TGTGCCAGCAGCTTAGCGGGCCAAGGGCTGCTTAGCACCGGGGAGCTGTTTTTT.

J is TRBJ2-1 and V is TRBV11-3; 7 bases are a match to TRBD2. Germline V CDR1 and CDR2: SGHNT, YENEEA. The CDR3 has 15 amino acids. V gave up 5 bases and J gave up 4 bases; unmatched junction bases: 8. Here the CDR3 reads CASSLGGAQYNEQFF. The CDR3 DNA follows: TGTGCCAGCAGCCTGGGAGGGGCACAGTACAATGAGCAGTTCTTC.

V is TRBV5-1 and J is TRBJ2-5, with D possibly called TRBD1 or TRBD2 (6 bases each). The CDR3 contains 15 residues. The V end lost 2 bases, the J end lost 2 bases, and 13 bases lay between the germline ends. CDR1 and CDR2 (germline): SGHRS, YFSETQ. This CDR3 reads CASSFAGGGQETQYF. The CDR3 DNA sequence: TGCGCCAGCAGCTTTGCAGGAGGGGGACAAGAGACCCAGTACTTC.